These T cell receptor beta chains were read from a single sample in a study. TCRdb used MiXCR to reprocess the RT-PCR reads, holding one entry per CDR3 protein. The data contain around 700,000 distinct CDR3 sequences, more than 13% of them singletons. Sequenced input: memory CD4+ T cells from blood. The receptors originated from a female donor in good health, serving as a healthy control. Both conserved end residues are part of each CDR3. The D gene is left open where the match is weak. Expanded clones get a size class; other rows say once, few or many, or leave the size out.

many	TRBV7-2	TRBD2	TRBJ2-5	CASSSLTSGGYQETQYF	TGTGCCAGCAGCTCCCTGACTAGCGGGGGTTACCAAGAGACCCAGTACTTC
-	TRBV10-3	-	TRBJ1-3	CAIRYQGSGNTIYF	TGTGCCATCAGATACCAGGGCTCTGGAAACACCATATATTTT
few	TRBV19	TRBD2	TRBJ2-7	CASSIGTSGLSYEQYF	TGTGCCAGTAGTATAGGGACTAGCGGACTCTCCTACGAGCAGTACTTC
-	TRBV7-2	TRBD1	TRBJ1-5	CASSRDRGANQPQHF	TGTGCCAGCAGTAGGGACAGGGGAGCCAATCAGCCCCAGCATTTT
-	TRBV20-1	-	TRBJ2-2	CSASRQANTGELFF	TGCAGTGCTAGCAGACAGGCTAACACCGGGGAGCTGTTTTTT
few	TRBV12-3/TRBV12-4	-	TRBJ1-1	CASSLLAEAFF	TGTGCCAGCAGTTTACTGGCTGAAGCTTTCTTT
-	TRBV7-2	-	TRBJ1-4	CASSLPPGPNEKLFF	TGTGCCAGCAGCTTACCACCGGGACCCAATGAAAAACTGTTTTTT
few	TRBV6-2/TRBV6-3	-	TRBJ1-5	CASSHRDASNQPQHF	TGTGCCAGCAGCCACCGGGACGCGAGCAATCAGCCCCAGCATTTT
many	TRBV6-5	-	TRBJ2-2	CASSTATDTGELFF	TGTGCCAGCAGTACAGCGACCGACACCGGGGAGCTGTTTTTT
few	TRBV9	-	TRBJ2-7	CASSVAAVGQSEQYF	TGTGCCAGCAGCGTAGCGGCGGTTGGCCAGAGCGAGCAGTACTTC
-	TRBV6-5	TRBD2	TRBJ2-3	CASKSSGGGHTQYF	TGTGCCAGCAAGTCTAGCGGGGGGGGGCATACGCAGTATTTT
few	TRBV6-1	-	TRBJ2-3	CASSAGLTGTDTQYF	TGTGCCAGCAGTGCCGGACTAACAGGCACAGATACGCAGTATTTT
few	TRBV5-1	TRBD2	TRBJ2-3	CASSPPYGGGTDTQYF	TGCGCCAGCAGCCCCCCGTACGGCGGGGGGACAGATACGCAGTATTTT
many	TRBV20-1	TRBD2	TRBJ2-1	CSVLGGVYNEQFF	TGCAGTGTTCTCGGGGGGGTATACAATGAGCAGTTCTTC
many	TRBV20-1	TRBD1	TRBJ2-5	CSARGTGVNSETQYF	TGCAGTGCTAGAGGGACAGGGGTTAATTCGGAGACCCAGTACTTC
-	TRBV29-1	-	TRBJ2-7	CSVAGGSEAFFGQGQYYEQYF	-
many	TRBV10-3	-	TRBJ1-2	CAISESEYYGYTF	TGTGCCATCAGTGAGTCAGAGTACTATGGCTACACCTTC
few	TRBV7-2	TRBD2	TRBJ2-1	CASSSIAGGPWNEQFF	TGTGCCAGCAGCTCAATAGCGGGAGGGCCGTGGAATGAGCAGTTCTTC
-	TRBV7-3	-	TRBJ2-7	CAVEARRGLPTYEQYF	TGTGCCGTCGAAGCTCGGCGGGGACTCCCGACCTACGAGCAGTACTTC
few	TRBV28	TRBD2	TRBJ2-5	CATDPGLAGVETQYF	TGTGCCACCGACCCCGGACTAGCGGGAGTAGAGACCCAGTACTTC
many	TRBV6-5	-	TRBJ1-1	CASSRGAAGGGAEAFF	TGTGCCAGCAGCCGGGGAGCGGCTGGGGGTGGCGCTGAAGCTTTCTTT
few	TRBV18	-	TRBJ1-1	CASSPRTRVTEAFF	TGTGCCAGCTCACCCCGGACGAGGGTCACTGAAGCTTTCTTT
few	TRBV20-1	TRBD2	TRBJ2-7	CSAARLAGVVEQYF	TGCAGTGCCGCCAGACTAGCGGGAGTGGTCGAGCAGTACTTC
many	TRBV4-3	-	TRBJ1-3	CASSQGRAGNTIYF	TGCGCCAGCAGCCAGGGGAGGGCTGGAAACACCATATATTTT
many	TRBV6-5	-	TRBJ2-1	CASSSGPYNEQFF	TGTGCCAGCAGCTCGGGACCTTACAATGAGCAGTTCTTC
-	TRBV20-1	-	TRBJ2-1	CSANPRGGHSSYNEQFF	TGCAGTGCTAATCCTCGGGGCGGACACAGCTCCTACAATGAGCAGTTCTTC
many	TRBV20-1	TRBD2	TRBJ2-7	CSARLRLAGTHDEQYF	TGCAGTGCTCGCCTGCGACTAGCGGGAACGCATGACGAGCAGTACTTC
many	TRBV29-1	TRBD2	TRBJ2-2	CSVALAGGPIGELFF	TGCAGCGTTGCGCTAGCGGGAGGGCCGATCGGGGAGCTGTTTTTT
-	TRBV11-3	TRBD2	TRBJ2-5	CASSSTNSGGQKEETQYF	TGTGCCAGCAGCTCTACGAACAGCGGGGGCCAGAAGGAGGAGACCCAGTACTTC
few	TRBV20-1	-	TRBJ2-6	CSAPIFNRQFAGANVLTF	TGCAGTGCTCCCATCTTCAATAGACAGTTCGCTGGGGCCAACGTCCTGACTTTC
few	TRBV6-2/TRBV6-3	-	TRBJ2-7	CASSYGSSSYEQYF	TGTGCCAGCAGTTACGGGTCATCTTCCTACGAGCAGTACTTC
-	TRBV7-9	TRBD1	TRBJ2-3	CASSTTGTGSSQYF	TGTGCCAGCAGCACTACCGGGACAGGGTCTTCGCAGTATTTT
few	TRBV5-1	-	TRBJ2-5	CASAISFGVQETQYF	TGCGCCAGCGCGATCTCCTTCGGGGTCCAAGAGACCCAGTACTTC
few	TRBV20-1	TRBD1	TRBJ1-5	CSADRGPEQPQHF	TGCAGTGCTGACAGGGGGCCGGAGCAGCCCCAGCATTTT
many	TRBV20-1	TRBD2	TRBJ2-7	CSPSSGRAQYF	TGCAGTCCTTCTAGCGGGAGGGCGCAGTACTTC
-	TRBV3-1	TRBD2	TRBJ2-7	CASRRDGAGGPHEQYF	TGTGCCAGCAGGCGAGATGGAGCGGGAGGGCCGCACGAGCAGTACTTC
-	TRBV15	-	TRBJ1-2	CATSRGGGLWSGYTF	TGTGCCACCAGCAGAGGGGGGGGGTTGTGGAGCGGCTACACCTTC
many	TRBV20-1	-	TRBJ2-5	CSARHTETQYF	TGCAGTGCTAGACATACAGAGACCCAGTACTTC
-	TRBV6-6	TRBD2	TRBJ2-1	CASSYIGLAGPNEQFF	TGTGCCAGCAGTTACATAGGACTAGCGGGCCCAAATGAGCAGTTCTTC
many	TRBV5-8	-	TRBJ2-3	CASSVRADTQYF	TGTGCCAGCAGCGTGAGGGCAGATACGCAGTATTTT
many	TRBV6-5	-	TRBJ2-1	CASRPMTDYYNEQFF	TGTGCCAGCAGGCCCATGACTGACTACTACAATGAGCAGTTCTTC
many	TRBV7-2	TRBD1	TRBJ2-3	CASSEDRGSTDTQYF	TGTGCCAGCAGCGAAGACAGGGGGAGCACAGATACGCAGTATTTT
-	TRBV28	TRBD1	TRBJ1-4	CASTTGGYGKLFF	TGTGCCAGTACGACAGGGGGCTATGGAAAACTGTTTTTT
once	TRBV6-2/TRBV6-3	-	TRBJ2-1	CASSYAGNYNEQFF	TGTGCCAGCAGTTACGCGGGAAACTACAATGAGCAGTTCTTC
-	TRBV2	-	TRBJ2-7	CASSEGRGYHYSYEQYF	TGTGCCAGCAGTGAAGGCAGGGGTTACCACTACTCCTACGAGCAGTACTTC
-	TRBV29-1	TRBD2	TRBJ2-2	CSGRGANTGELFF	TGCAGCGGACGGGGGGCGAACACCGGGGAGCTGTTTTTT
many	TRBV7-7	TRBD2	TRBJ2-7	CASSPDGLAGDEQYF	TGTGCTAGCAGCCCAGACGGCCTAGCGGGAGACGAGCAGTACTTC
-	TRBV30	TRBD2	TRBJ2-1	CAWTLLAGEGRFF	TGTGCCTGGACCCTCCTAGCGGGAGAGGGAAGGTTCTTC
many	TRBV20-1	-	TRBJ2-1	CSASALGGSYNEQFF	TGCAGTGCTAGTGCCCTTGGCGGAAGCTACAATGAGCAGTTCTTC
many	TRBV12-3/TRBV12-4	-	TRBJ1-2	CASSPAAAWQGYTF	TGTGCCAGCAGTCCGGCAGCGGCTTGGCAAGGCTACACCTTC
many	TRBV20-1	-	TRBJ2-7	CSAGLREYYEQYF	TGCAGTGCTGGACTCCGGGAGTACTACGAGCAGTACTTC
few	TRBV4-1	-	TRBJ2-7	CASSQAGDWSSYEQYF	TGCGCCAGCAGCCAAGCGGGAGATTGGTCCTCCTACGAGCAGTACTTC
-	TRBV30	-	TRBJ2-3	CAWYVGQSRDTQYF	TGTGCCTGGTACGTGGGTCAGTCACGAGATACGCAGTATTTT